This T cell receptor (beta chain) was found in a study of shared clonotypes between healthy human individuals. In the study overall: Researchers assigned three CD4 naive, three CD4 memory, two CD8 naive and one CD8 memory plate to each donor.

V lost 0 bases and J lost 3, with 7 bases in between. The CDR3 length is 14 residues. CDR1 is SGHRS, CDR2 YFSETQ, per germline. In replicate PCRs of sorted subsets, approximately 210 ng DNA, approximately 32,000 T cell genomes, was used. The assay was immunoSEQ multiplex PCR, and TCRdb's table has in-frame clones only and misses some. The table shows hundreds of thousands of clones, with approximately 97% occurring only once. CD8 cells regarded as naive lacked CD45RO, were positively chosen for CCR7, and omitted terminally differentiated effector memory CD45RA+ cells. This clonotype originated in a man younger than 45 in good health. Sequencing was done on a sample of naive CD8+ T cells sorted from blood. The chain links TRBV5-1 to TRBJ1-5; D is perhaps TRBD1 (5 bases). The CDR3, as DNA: TGCGCCAGCAGCTTGGGGGGCTTCAATCAGCCCCAGCATTTT. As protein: CASSLGGFNQPQHF.